The 26 T cell receptor beta chains reported below all come from one sample, sequenced in a study of graft-versus-host responses after intestinal transplantation. These receptors lack a known antigen. Using immunoSEQ multiplex PCR, the repertoire was profiled, and TCRdb retains in-frame clones only, with some absent. The sample consists of about 120,000 clones, around 93% of them appearing once. Sequencing used unstimulated CD4+ T cells sorted from spleen or lymph node cells, obtained before intestinal transplant. These receptors were taken from a human donor who received an intestinal transplant.

This chain connects TRBV5-1 to TRBJ2-2, with 9 bases aligning to TRBD2. Germline V lookup: CDR1 SGHRS, CDR2 YFSETQ. The junction had 3 bases not matched to a gene; V was cut back by 3 bases and J by 3 bases. The CDR3 runs 15 residues. DNA for the CDR3: TGCGCCAGCAGCTCTACTAGCGGGTACACCGGGGAGCTGTTTTTT. Protein: CASSSTSGYTGELFF. The variable domain in full, with the rest retrieved from reference TRBV5-1 and TRBJ2-2, is KAGVTQTPRYLIKTRGQQVTLSCSPISGHRSVSWYQQTPGQGLQFLFEYFSETQRNKGNFPGRFSGRQFSNSRSEMNVSTLELGDSALYLCASSSTSGYTGELFFGEGSRLTVL.

The CDR3 is CASSEDRAPYEQYF. CDR3 coding DNA: TGTGCCAGCTCAGAGGACAGGGCTCCCTACGAGCAGTACTTC. The gene calls are TRBV18 and TRBJ2-7, with 8 bases fitting TRBD1. The germline gives CDR1 KGHSH, CDR2 LQKENI. The CDR3 spans 14 residues. The V gene end was trimmed by 5 bases and the J gene end by 2 bases; junction bases not matched to a gene: 5.

The chain has TRBV11-2 and TRBJ1-1; D unclear. The CDR3 totals 13 residues. V was cut by 3 bases and J by 5 bases, with 10 bases left in between. The V gene's germline CDR1 is SGHAT and CDR2 FQNNGV. The CDR3 DNA sequence: TGTGCCAGCAGCTTTTCGGGGATGACTGAAGCTTTCTTT. The encoded protein is CASSFSGMTEAFF.

This sequence joins TRBV11-2 and TRBJ1-1, with D uncertain. Germline V lookup: CDR1 SGHAT, CDR2 FQNNGV. Trimming removed 5 bases from V and 5 bases from J, with 15 bases in between. CDR3 size: 14 residues. CDR3 sequence reads: CASSRRSEGTEAFF. Written as DNA, the CDR3 is TGTGCCAGCAGCCGACGGAGTGAGGGAACTGAAGCTTTCTTT.

This clone was observed once. This chain joins TRBV7-9 and TRBJ2-1; weak D call: TRBD2 (5 bases). The ends were cut back, 5 bases at V and 4 bases at J, with 12 bases in the middle. Germline V CDR1 and CDR2: SEHNR, FQNEAQ (reference sequence). The CDR3 is made up of 14 amino acids. CDR3 sequence (DNA): TGTGCCAGCAGCCCGCCTCCGGGGTACAATGAGCAGTTCTTC. Amino acid sequence: CASSPPPGYNEQFF.

The V call is TRBV30, the J call TRBJ2-5; D assignment may be TRBD1 or TRBD2 (5 bases each). Trimming stripped 3 bases from V and 5 bases from J, with 19 bases between. CDR1 is GTSNPN, CDR2 SVGIG, per germline (reference sequence). The CDR3 contains 15 residues. The CDR3, as DNA: TGTGCCTGGAGCCCGGGACGCAAATTTGTCGAGACCCAGTACTTC. Its translation: CAWSPGRKFVETQYF.

The V call is TRBV11-1, the J call TRBJ2-7; no firm D call. Germline V gene lookup returns CDR1 SGHAT and CDR2 FQDESV (reference sequence). The CDR3 totals 15 residues. Deletions cut 5 bases from V and 2 bases from J, with 16 bases between. The CDR3, as DNA: TGTGCCAGCAGCCCCAGTTCCGGGTCCACCTACGAGCAGTACTTC. It translates to CASSPSSGSTYEQYF.

The chain joins TRBV18 to TRBJ2-5; D unresolved. Trimming left V 2 bases short and J 5 bases short, with 9 bases between. This CDR3 spans 13 amino acids. Per germline, CDR1 KGHSH and CDR2 LQKENI. The CDR3 coding sequence is TGTGCCAGCTCACCAGGGAACGGGGAGACCCAGTACTTC. It encodes CASSPGNGETQYF.

This clone was counted once. The chain combines TRBV28 with TRBJ1-2, with no clear D. The germline CDR1 and CDR2 sequences are MDHEN and SYDVKM. Trimming shortened V by 8 bases and J by 1 base, and 11 bases separated the two germline ends. The CDR3 spans 13 residues. CDR3 loop: CASQSYFNYGYTF. CDR3 nucleotides: TGTGCCAGCCAGTCCTACTTTAACTATGGCTACACCTTC.

CDR3 DNA: TGTGCCAGCAGTGGGGCCGGGGGGAGGGCCCTGGATGAGCAGTTCTTC. It encodes CASSGAGGRALDEQFF. V and J are TRBV2 and TRBJ2-1, with 7 nucleotides matching TRBD2. Germline V gene sequence: CDR1 SNHLY, CDR2 FYNNEI. The CDR3 has 16 amino acids. The trim removed 4 bases at V and 8 bases at J, leaving 14 bases unmatched.

This clone was observed a single time. The genes are TRBV6-6 and TRBJ1-2, with D unclear. Between the trimmed V and J ends, which lost 0 bases and 4 bases, there was a span of 9 bases. Germline CDR1 MNHNY, CDR2 SVGAGI (reference sequence). CDR3 length equals 14 residues. CDR3 loop: CASSYSGGPYGYTF. The CDR3 DNA reads TGTGCCAGCAGTTACTCGGGCGGCCCCTATGGCTACACCTTC.

This rearrangement joins TRBV18 to TRBJ1-1; 8 bases match TRBD1. Trimming cost V 3 bases and J 3 bases; bases outside gene matches: 21. Germline-derived CDR1 and CDR2 are KGHSH and LQKENI. The CDR3 consists of 20 residues. CDR3 protein: CASSPLAGGTRRSKDTEAFF. The DNA for the CDR3 is TGTGCCAGCTCACCTCTAGCAGGGGGCACGAGGAGAAGTAAGGACACTGAAGCTTTCTTT. The full variable domain, with the rest looked up from reference TRBV18 and TRBJ1-1, is NAGVMQNPRHLVRRRGQEARLRCSPMKGHSHVYWYRQLPEEGLKFMVYLQKENIIDESGMPKERFSAEFPKEGPSILRIQQVVRGDSAAYFCASSPLAGGTRRSKDTEAFFGQGTRLTVV.

Note on this clone: The junction departs from germline at one end; a sequencing error may be responsible. This chain connects TRBV7-7 to TRBJ2-5, with D possibly being TRBD2 (5 bases). The CDR3 is made up of 14 amino acids. Germline loops: CDR1 SSHAT, CDR2 FNYEAQ (reference sequence). CDR3 in amino acids: CASSLLGAQETQYF. CDR3 nucleotide sequence: TGTGCTAGCAGCTTATTGGGAGCCCAAGAGACCCAGTACTTC.

The chain couples TRBV2 to TRBJ2-3, with 13 positions matching TRBD2. Germline CDR1 is SNHLY and CDR2 is FYNNEI. J was trimmed by 6 bases and V by 11 bases; bases with no gene match: 14. There are 16 residues in the CDR3. CDR3 sequence (DNA): TGTGCCGGAGGGGGGACTAGCGGGACTCCGCGGGATACGCAGTATTTT. Translated, it gives CAGGGTSGTPRDTQYF.

V usage is TRBV9 and J usage is TRBJ2-1, with D uncertain. Trimming left V 0 bases short and J 9 bases short, with 16 bases between. The CDR3 contains 15 residues. The germline gives CDR1 SGDLS, CDR2 YYNGEE. The CDR3 coding sequence is TGTGCCAGCAGCGTAGTTTCCGGATGGCGAGGTGAGCAGTTCTTC. It specifies CASSVVSGWRGEQFF.

The V call is TRBV19, the J call TRBJ1-1; D is perhaps TRBD1 (6 bases). Between the trimmed V and J ends, which lost 11 bases and 1 base, there was a span of 14 bases. Germline CDR1 reads LNHDA; CDR2 reads SQIVND (reference sequence). The CDR3 loop spans 13 amino acids. For the CDR3, the DNA is TGTGCCCTGAAGGGGGAAGGGAACACTGAAGCTTTCTTT. Its translation is CALKGEGNTEAFF.

The V gene is TRBV5-1, the J gene TRBJ2-2, with D possibly matching TRBD2 (5 bases). Germline V gene data show CDR1 as SGHRS and CDR2 as YFSETQ. CDR3 size: 14 residues. V was trimmed by 0 bases and J by 6 bases, leaving 9 bases between them. CDR3 sequence (DNA): TGCGCCAGCAGCTTGGGGGCTAGCCCCGGGGAGCTGTTTTTT. This encodes CASSLGASPGELFF.

This chain joins TRBV14 and TRBJ2-7; TRBD2 matches 10 bases. Germline assignment: CDR1 SGHDN and CDR2 FVKESK. V was pared by 0 bases and J by 4 bases, with 12 bases of the junction left unmatched. The CDR3 consists of 18 residues. The CDR3 nucleotides read TGTGCCAGCAGCCAAGAACGCTTCCTAGCGGGAGAGACGTACGAGCAGTACTTC. Protein sequence: CASSQERFLAGETYEQYF.

This rearrangement joins TRBV20-1 to TRBJ2-7; 9 bases are a match to TRBD1. CDR3 length: 11 amino acids. V trimming: 7 bases; J trimming: 10 bases; junction bases outside the gene matches: 8. Germline CDR1 reads DFQATT; CDR2 reads SNEGSKA (reference sequence). The chain's CDR3 is CSVLDRGYQYF. The CDR3 DNA follows: TGCAGTGTTTTGGACAGGGGCTATCAGTACTTC.

The chain uses TRBV5-6 and TRBJ2-7; D might be TRBD1 (5 bases). From germline, CDR1 is SGHDT and CDR2 YYEEEE. V was clipped by 4 bases and J by 8 bases, with 19 bases between them. This CDR3 is built from 14 residues. CDR3 protein: CASSPKGLPLKQYF. CDR3 nucleotide sequence: TGTGCCAGCAGCCCAAAGGGGCTCCCTCTGAAGCAGTACTTC.

V and J are TRBV25-1 and TRBJ2-7; 7 nucleotides agree with TRBD1. V shed 1 base and J 6 bases; nucleotides not matched to a gene: 3. The CDR3 has 13 amino acids. Germline CDR1 and CDR2: MGHDK and SYGVNS. The CDR3 bases are TGTGCCAGCAGTGAATTATACAGGGGCGAGCAGTACTTC. It codes for CASSELYRGEQYF.

The chain has TRBV27 and TRBJ1-1; 7 bases match TRBD1. The CDR3 totals 13 residues. Per the germline V gene, CDR1 is MNHEY and CDR2 is SMNVEV (reference sequence). J was trimmed by 6 bases and V by 6 bases; bases with no gene match: 7. The CDR3 DNA is TGTGCCAGCAGGGCAGGGGGGATCCCTGAAGCTTTCTTT. This encodes CASRAGGIPEAFF.

The rearrangement uses TRBV28 and TRBJ2-7, with TRBD2 matching over 14 bases. The germline gives CDR1 MDHEN, CDR2 SYDVKM. The trim removed 2 bases at V and 5 bases at J, leaving 11 bases unmatched. CDR3 size: 18 residues. The CDR3 DNA follows: TGTGCCAGCAGTTTAGGACTAGCGGGAGGAGAGTACCTGGACGAGCAGTACTTC. This translates into CASSLGLAGGEYLDEQYF.

The chain joins TRBV19 to TRBJ1-5; maybe TRBD1 (5 bases). Trimming cost V 3 bases and J 5 bases, with 14 bases left between them. CDR1 LNHDA and CDR2 SQIVND come from the germline V gene (reference sequence). The CDR3 has 15 residues. DNA for the CDR3: TGTGCCAGTAGTATTCAGGGTGTAAAGGATCAGCCCCAGCATTTT. Translated: CASSIQGVKDQPQHF.

V is TRBV18 and J is TRBJ2-7; D is perhaps TRBD2 (5 bases). This CDR3 is 14 amino acids long. Trimming pared 2 bases from V and 3 bases from J, leaving 11 bases between. In germline, CDR1 is KGHSH, CDR2 LQKENI. The CDR3 sequence: CASSPFEGDYEQYF. CDR3 DNA sequence: TGTGCCAGCTCACCATTCGAGGGAGACTACGAGCAGTACTTC.

This clone was seen a single time. This chain links TRBV2 with TRBJ2-7; possible D gene TRBD2, 6 bases. CDR3 length equals 13 residues. Germline CDR1 and CDR2: SNHLY and FYNNEI. V was trimmed by 7 bases and J by 0 bases, leaving 10 bases between them. CDR3 loop: CASKAGGSYEQYF. The CDR3 DNA sequence: TGTGCCAGCAAAGCGGGCGGCTCCTACGAGCAGTACTTC. The entire variable domain, with the rest obtained from reference TRBV2 and TRBJ2-7, is as follows: EPEVTQTPSHQVTQMGQEVILRCVPISNHLYFYWYRQILGQKVEFLVSFYNNEISEKSEIFDDQFSVERPDGSNFTLKIRSTKLEDSAMYFCASKAGGSYEQYFGPGTRLTVT.